These 22 T cell receptor beta chains came from one sample sequenced in a study of cytomegalovirus exposure and HLA in healthy donors. Vbeta (60) and Jbeta (13) primers were used in the PCR. Measured with immunoSEQ multiplex PCR; TCRdb has only the in-frame clones, and not every one. This sample yields about 120,000 clones, of which 6.5% to 9.5% are seen a single time; 5.5% to 7.5% belongs to the top ten. The sample comprised PBMCs. These receptors originate from a woman in her thirties or forties in good health and CMV-seropositive.

J is TRBJ1-2 and V is TRBV9, with D possibly TRBD1 on 5 matching bases. Germline-derived CDR1 and CDR2 are SGDLS and YYNGEE. V lost 4 bases and J 8 bases, leaving 15 bases between the germline ends. There are 13 residues in the CDR3. CDR3 region: CASSPGGIEGYTF. The CDR3 DNA sequence: TGTGCCAGCAGCCCCGGGGGGATTGAGGGCTACACCTTC.

The sample holds a few counts of this clone. The chain couples TRBV6-1 to TRBJ1-1; D ambiguous. The germline V gene has CDR1 MNHNS and CDR2 SASEGT. V was pared by 1 base and J by 4 bases, with 13 bases between. The CDR3 sequence is 15 residues long. The CDR3 is CASSEVSPGLTEAFF. DNA of the CDR3: TGTGCCAGCAGTGAAGTATCTCCTGGACTCACTGAAGCTTTCTTT.

The V call is TRBV7-9, the J call TRBJ1-1; TRBD1 matches 7 bases. With 8 bases clipped from V and 1 base from J, the junction kept 4 bases outside the gene matches. This CDR3 contains 13 residues. Germline CDR1 and CDR2: SEHNR and FQNEAQ (reference sequence). CDR3 bases: TGTGCCAGCGAAGGGACAGCGAACACTGAAGCTTTCTTT. Translation gives CASEGTANTEAFF.

This clone came up a few times. The chain couples TRBV11-2 to TRBJ2-7, with 7 bases that match TRBD2. Trimming cost V 0 bases and J 3 bases; bases outside gene matches: 8. The germline CDR1 and CDR2 sequences are SGHAT and FQNNGV. This CDR3 region has 16 residues. CDR3 region: CASSLDLGGGNYEQYF. The CDR3 region has the DNA TGTGCCAGCAGCTTAGATCTTGGGGGGGGGAACTACGAGCAGTACTTC.

This clone was seen more than once but under ten times. V is TRBV5-1 and J is TRBJ1-1, with 7 nucleotides matching TRBD1. Trimming removed 4 bases from V and 0 bases from J; junction bases left unmatched: 6. The CDR3 has 15 amino acids. Germline V gene data show CDR1 as SGHRS and CDR2 as YFSETQ. The CDR3 sequence: CASSRQGEMNTEAFF. CDR3 nucleotides: TGCGCCAGCAGCCGGCAGGGGGAAATGAACACTGAAGCTTTCTTT.

The rearrangement joins TRBV7-8 to TRBJ2-5; 8 nucleotides agree with TRBD2. Germline lookup yields CDR1 SGHVS and CDR2 FQNEAQ. Losses at the gene ends were 1 base for V and 1 base for J; bases not matched to a gene: 5. This CDR3 has 16 residues. CDR3 sequence reads: CASSLVTSVGQETQYF. CDR3 coding DNA: TGTGCCAGCAGCTTAGTGACTAGCGTGGGCCAAGAGACCCAGTACTTC.

This clone has more than one count but fewer than ten. The rearrangement uses TRBV9 and TRBJ1-2; 10 bases are a match to TRBD1. This CDR3 is 13 amino acids long. V lost 4 bases to trimming and J lost 8 bases; unmatched junction nucleotides: 5. Germline CDR1 reads SGDLS; CDR2 reads YYNGEE. The CDR3 nucleotides are TGTGCCAGCAGCCCTTGGGACAGGGGAGGCTACACCTTC. Translating it yields CASSPWDRGGYTF.

This chain uses TRBV6-1 with TRBJ2-7; D is undetermined. The CDR3 contains 11 residues. V gave up 5 bases and J gave up 1 base, with 3 bases separating them. Germline V gene lookup returns CDR1 MNHNS and CDR2 SASEGT. CDR3 residues: CASSRSYEQYF. DNA for the CDR3: TGTGCCAGCAGTCGTTCCTACGAGCAGTACTTC.

The V and J genes are TRBV6-1 and TRBJ2-7; tentatively, D is TRBD2 (6 bases). Germline V gene lookup returns CDR1 MNHNS and CDR2 SASEGT. There are 17 residues in the CDR3. The V and J ends lost 0 bases and 2 bases respectively, with 17 bases between them. CDR3 DNA sequence: TGTGCCAGCAGTGAAGCGCGAACGCAGGGAGGACCCTACGAGCAGTACTTC. Translated, it gives CASSEARTQGGPYEQYF.

CDR3 DNA: TGTGCCAGCAGGGGAGGGACTAGCGGGGGGGCCTGGGAGACCCAGTACTTC. Translation: CASRGGTSGGAWETQYF. The J gene is TRBJ2-5, the V gene TRBV7-6, with TRBD2 matching over 16 bases. J lost 5 bases, V lost 6 bases, and 9 bases had no gene match. Germline CDR1 and CDR2: SGHVS and FNYEAQ. This CDR3 comprises 17 residues.

The chain couples TRBV6-6 to TRBJ2-2; 9 bases are shared with TRBD2. V trimming: 6 bases; J trimming: 7 bases; junction bases outside the gene matches: 9. Germline CDR1 MNHNY, CDR2 SVGAGI (reference sequence). CDR3 length equals 15 residues. DNA for the CDR3: TGTGCCAGCAGCACGCGCCAGCGGGGGGTCGGGGAGCTGTTTTTT. Its protein product is CASSTRQRGVGELFF.

The chain carries TRBV18 and TRBJ2-7; possible D gene TRBD2, 5 bases. Germline CDR1 reads KGHSH; CDR2 reads LQKENI. This CDR3 region has 15 residues. Trimming left V 3 bases short and J 5 bases short, with 17 bases between. CDR3 amino acids: CASSPSETTRDEQYF. CDR3 DNA sequence: TGTGCCAGCTCACCCTCAGAAACTACGCGGGACGAGCAGTACTTC.

This clone was seen only a few times. Likely a read error: the CDR3 ends without its conserved phenylalanine or tryptophan. V is TRBV6-5 and J is TRBJ1-5; tentatively, D is TRBD1 (5 bases). Germline V gives CDR1 MNHEY, CDR2 SVGAGI. This CDR3 spans 15 amino acids. The ends were cut back, 0 bases at V and 6 bases at J, with 12 bases in the middle. CDR3 bases: TGTGCCAGCAGTTACTCGAGAGAAAGGGGTCAGCCCCAGCATCTT. This sequence encodes CASSYSRERGQPQHL.

This clone was observed a few times. J is TRBJ1-6 and V is TRBV5-8; 9 nucleotides line up with TRBD1. The J segment lost 10 bases and the V segment lost 3 bases, leaving 5 bases of the junction unmatched. The CDR3 extends over 14 amino acids. Germline V gene data show CDR1 as SGHTS and CDR2 as YDEGEE. CDR3 in DNA: TGTGCCAGCAGCTGGGGACAGGGAGAATCACCCCTCCACTTT. Protein sequence: CASSWGQGESPLHF.

The table lists this clone with a few counts. The J gene is TRBJ2-3, the V gene TRBV19; no reliable D call. CDR3 length equals 14 residues. Trimming pared 3 bases from V and 4 bases from J, leaving 11 bases between. In germline, CDR1 is LNHDA, CDR2 SQIVND (reference sequence). CDR3 DNA sequence: TGTGCCAGTAGTATCTCCAGAACCTCAGATACGCAGTATTTT. This encodes CASSISRTSDTQYF.

This clone has a handful of counts. The chain joins TRBV4-1 to TRBJ1-5, with 9 bases aligning to TRBD1. The germline CDR1 and CDR2 sequences are MGHRA and YSYEKL. The CDR3 loop spans 15 amino acids. Losses at the gene ends were 1 base for V and 11 bases for J; bases not matched to a gene: 9. This CDR3 is CASSQGTGVQSAQHF. In DNA form, the CDR3 reads TGCGCCAGCAGCCAAGGGACAGGGGTTCAATCAGCCCAGCATTTT.

This chain links TRBV13 with TRBJ1-1, with a tentative D call TRBD1 (5 bases). The CDR3 runs 15 residues. Trimming removed 4 bases from V and 0 bases from J, with 12 bases in between. Germline V gives CDR1 PRHDT, CDR2 FYEKMQ (reference sequence). CDR3 in DNA: TGTGCCAGCAGCTCTCTCGCGGGACTGAACACTGAAGCTTTCTTT. Its translation is CASSSLAGLNTEAFF.

This chain joins TRBV19 and TRBJ2-7, with a tentative D call TRBD2 (7 bases). Germline V CDR1 and CDR2: LNHDA, SQIVND (reference sequence). The CDR3 has 15 residues. Trimming removed 1 base from V and 5 bases from J, with 15 bases in between. CDR3 nucleotide sequence: TGTGCCAGTAGTATAGGGGGGGGCCCCCTGGACGAGCAGTACTTC. Protein sequence: CASSIGGGPLDEQYF.

This chain links TRBV11-2 with TRBJ2-1; 8 positions match TRBD1. V lost 0 bases and J lost 5; bases outside the gene matches: 3. This CDR3 contains 15 residues. Germline CDR1 is SGHAT and CDR2 is FQNNGV. CDR3 sequence reads: CASSLDQGAHNEQFF. CDR3 bases: TGTGCCAGCAGCTTAGACCAGGGGGCCCACAATGAGCAGTTCTTC.

This chain uses TRBV15 with TRBJ1-1; TRBD1 might be the D (5 bases). The length of the CDR3 is 15 residues. Per germline, CDR1 LNHNV and CDR2 YYDKDF (reference sequence). With 0 bases removed from V and 8 bases from J, the gap between germline ends came to 16 bases. CDR3 coding DNA: TGTGCCACCAGCAGAGACCAAATCGCCCGACAGGAAGCTTTCTTT. This translates into CATSRDQIARQEAFF.

The V gene is TRBV6-6, the J gene TRBJ2-1, with a tentative D call TRBD2 (5 bases). CDR1 and CDR2 (germline): MNHNY, SVGAGI (reference sequence). This CDR3 region has 14 residues. Trimming removed 2 bases at V and 2 bases at J, with 7 bases between. The CDR3: CASSYGGTYNEQFF. The CDR3 coding sequence is TGTGCCAGCAGTTACGGAGGCACCTACAATGAGCAGTTCTTC.

This clone has a handful of counts. The chain has TRBV6-6 and TRBJ2-7; D gene unclear. Germline assignment: CDR1 MNHNY and CDR2 SVGAGI (reference sequence). The CDR3 totals 12 residues. V dropped 7 bases and J dropped 0 bases, with 7 bases sitting between them. The CDR3 DNA reads as TGTGCCAGCATAGTGTCCTCCTACGAGCAGTACTTC. It yields the protein CASIVSSYEQYF.